This T cell receptor (beta chain) is from a study of preoperative IRX-2 immunotherapy in early breast cancer. This clone was observed once. Treatment denoted: preoperative locoregional IRX-2 cytokine immunotherapy. In germline, CDR1 is MGHRA, CDR2 YSYEKL. The CDR3 totals 20 residues. The trim removed 1 base at V and 1 base at J, leaving 10 bases unmatched. Data came from immunoSEQ multiplex PCR; TCRdb stores just in-frame clones and leaves some out. The sample holds roughly 62,000 clones, 94% seen once. This TCR derives from a human donor with breast cancer. The V and J genes are TRBV4-1 and TRBJ2-1; TRBD2 aligns across 13 bases. This specimen was taken from a patient treated with IRX-2 immunotherapy. CDR3 DNA: TGCGCCAGCAGCCAAGCCAGGACTAGCGGGGGCCCAGGGTCCTACAATGAGCAGTTCTTC. As protein: CASSQARTSGGPGSYNEQFF.